Shown below are 27 T cell receptor beta chains from a single sample sequenced in a study of Graves' ophthalmopathy and Graves' hyperthyroidism. RNA transcripts served as template for amplifying TCR beta CDR3 sequences. HTBI primers served in a first-round RT-PCR, which a second-round multiplex PCR followed. TCRdb fed the multiplex PCR reads into MiXCR, producing one record per CDR3 protein. The sample carries over 450,000 distinct CDR3 sequences, roughly an eighth recorded once. Material: blood. The receptor source for this set is a woman aged 25-40 years with Graves' ophthalmopathy.

This clonotype came up many times. The genes are TRBV18 and TRBJ2-5, with 9 bases matching TRBD1. CDR1 KGHSH and CDR2 LQKENI come from the germline V gene. The junction had 7 bases not matched to a gene; V was cut back by 7 bases and J by 4 bases. This CDR3 region has 14 residues. CDR3 residues: CASFYTGGGETQYF. The CDR3 region has the DNA TGTGCCAGCTTCTATACAGGGGGCGGAGAGACCCAGTACTTC.

In this sample, this clonotype turned up many times. The V gene is TRBV6-7, the J gene TRBJ1-2; D not certain. TRBV6-7 is annotated as an ORF whose role is uncertain. V was pared by 11 bases and J by 7 bases, with 14 bases between. The CDR3 spans 11 residues. The CDR3 here is CASLRWGGYTF. The CDR3 DNA sequence: TGTGCCTCCCTGAGATGGGGTGGCTACACCTTC.

This clonotype was recorded many times. J is TRBJ1-1 and V is TRBV12-5; D is unclear. Germline V CDR1 and CDR2: LGHNT, FRNRAP. The CDR3 extends over 15 amino acids. V lost 9 bases and J lost 1, with 18 bases in between. The CDR3 is CARPQRPHPNTEAFF. CDR3 sequence (DNA): TGTGCTAGGCCCCAACGACCTCACCCGAACACTGAAGCTTTCTTT.

This clonotype came up a few times. The rearrangement joins TRBV4-1 to TRBJ2-7; 7 bases agree with TRBD1. The CDR3 is made up of 15 amino acids. After removal of 1 base from V and 3 bases from J, the junction contained 6 bases not matched to a gene. Germline CDR1 and CDR2: MGHRA and YSYEKL. The CDR3: CASSQGQGEGYEQYF. CDR3 coding DNA: TGCGCCAGCAGCCAAGGACAGGGAGAGGGCTACGAGCAGTACTTC.

The table lists this clonotype with many counts. The CDR3, as DNA: TGTGCCAGCAGCCGGGCAGGCGGCTATGGCTACACCTTC. It is translated as CASSRAGGYGYTF. The rearrangement links TRBV6-1 to TRBJ1-2; no clear D gene. The length of the CDR3 is 13 residues. Trimming took off 6 bases at V and 4 bases at J, with 12 bases between the two ends. Per germline, CDR1 MNHNS and CDR2 SASEGT.

This clonotype was detected ten times or more. The rearrangement joins TRBV28 to TRBJ1-1, with 9 nucleotides matching TRBD1. CDR3 size: 15 residues. CDR1 is MDHEN and CDR2 is SYDVKM in the germline V gene. Trimming at V came to 6 bases and at J to 4 bases, leaving 9 bases not matched to a gene. CDR3 in amino acids: CASRGGQGRRTEAFF. CDR3 nucleotide sequence: TGTGCCAGCAGGGGGGGACAGGGCCGGCGCACTGAAGCTTTCTTT.

This clonotype was detected many times. V usage is TRBV7-9 and J usage is TRBJ1-1; D remains unclear. Germline CDR1 and CDR2: SEHNR and FQNEAQ (reference sequence). V lost 0 bases and J 1 base, leaving 9 bases between the germline ends. The CDR3 covers 15 residues. The CDR3 spells CASSLAGPQNTEAFF. The CDR3 DNA is TGTGCCAGCAGCTTAGCCGGACCACAGAACACTGAAGCTTTCTTT. Full variable domain (remainder filled in from reference TRBV7-9 and TRBJ1-1): DTGVSQNPRHKITKRGQNVTFRCDPISEHNRLYWYRQTLGQGPEFLTYFQNEAQLEKSRLLSDRFSAERPKGSFSTLEIQRTEQGDSAMYLCASSLAGPQNTEAFFGQGTRLTVV.

This clonotype was picked up a small number of times. The gene calls are TRBV4-1 and TRBJ1-1, with no clear D. Per germline, CDR1 MGHRA and CDR2 YSYEKL. V lost 0 bases and J lost 1, with 6 bases in between. There are 14 residues in the CDR3. The CDR3 region is CASSQDFGNTEAFF. The CDR3 DNA reads TGCGCCAGCAGCCAAGATTTTGGGAACACTGAAGCTTTCTTT.

This clonotype was seen at least ten times. This sequence joins TRBV6-5 and TRBJ1-5; 9 positions match TRBD1. The CDR3 has 14 amino acids. Germline lookup yields CDR1 MNHEY and CDR2 SVGAGI. J gave up 5 bases and V 2 bases, and 1 base lay outside the gene matches. The CDR3 region is CASSYRQGDQPQHF. The DNA of the CDR3 is TGTGCCAGCAGTTACCGACAGGGGGATCAGCCCCAGCATTTT.

This clonotype occurred many times. The chain recombines TRBV20-1 with TRBJ2-7; the D is unclear. Germline lookup yields CDR1 DFQATT and CDR2 SNEGSKA (reference sequence). This CDR3 comprises 13 residues. Trimming pared 3 bases from V and 0 bases from J, leaving 9 bases between. The CDR3: CSARDGSSYEQYF. In nucleotides, the CDR3 is TGCAGTGCTAGGGACGGCAGCTCCTACGAGCAGTACTTC.

The chain recombines TRBV7-2 with TRBJ2-5; 8 bases fit TRBD1. CDR1 and CDR2 (germline): SGHTA, FQGNSA. The CDR3 has 19 amino acids. After removal of 1 base from V and 7 bases from J, the junction contained 20 bases not matched to a gene. CDR3 protein: CASSLGRTGPVGRDVTQYF. The CDR3 DNA follows: TGTGCCAGCAGCTTAGGGCGGACAGGGCCGGTCGGTCGTGATGTGACCCAGTACTTC.

This clonotype was counted ten times or more. The chain carries TRBV30 and TRBJ1-5; no reliable D call. V was trimmed by 2 bases and J by 0 bases, leaving 8 bases between them. The CDR3 is 14 residues long. Looked up from germline, CDR1 is GTSNPN and CDR2 is SVGIG (reference sequence). CDR3 nucleotides: TGTGCCTGGAGTAAGGGAATTAGCAATCAGCCCCAGCATTTT. It specifies CAWSKGISNQPQHF.

This clonotype was counted at least ten times. The chain employs TRBV11-2 and TRBJ1-6; D ambiguous. The V end was cut by 4 bases, the J end by 7 bases, with 8 bases between. Germline CDR1 SGHAT, CDR2 FQNNGV. This CDR3 has 13 residues. CDR3 in DNA: TGTGCCAGCAGCTGGGGAAGGAATTCACCCCTCCACTTT. It specifies CASSWGRNSPLHF.

This clonotype appeared many times. This chain links TRBV28 with TRBJ2-7, with a possible D match to TRBD1 (5 bases). The germline V and J ends were trimmed by 5 bases and 3 bases, with 14 bases remaining between them. CDR3 length: 14 residues. CDR1 and CDR2 (germline): MDHEN, SYDVKM. Here the CDR3 reads CASSGANQFYEQYF. The CDR3 region has the DNA TGTGCCAGCAGTGGGGCCAATCAATTCTACGAGCAGTACTTC.

The chain recombines TRBV10-3 with TRBJ2-2, with 8 bases lining up with TRBD1. Germline assignment: CDR1 ENHRY and CDR2 SYGVKD. V lost 8 bases, J lost 2 bases, and 4 bases stayed unmatched. CDR3 length: 14 amino acids. CDR3 coding DNA: TGTGCCATCGCCGGGACAGGCAACACCGGGGAGCTGTTTTTT. This codes for CAIAGTGNTGELFF.

This clonotype was counted many times. The chain joins TRBV2 to TRBJ1-5, with D possibly matching TRBD1 (5 bases). Germline V gene data show CDR1 as SNHLY and CDR2 as FYNNEI. There are 15 residues in the CDR3. Trimming shortened V by 2 bases and J by 3 bases, and 11 bases separated the two germline ends. The CDR3 nucleotides are TGTGCCAGCAGTGAAACGGGGCAGATCAATCAGCCCCAGCATTTT. Residues: CASSETGQINQPQHF.

The gene calls are TRBV6-2 or TRBV6-3 and TRBJ2-2; no definite D call. The CDR3 is 15 amino acids. The V gene lost 10 bases and the J gene lost 0 bases, with 15 bases spanning the gap. Germline V CDR1 and CDR2: MNHEY, SVGEGT. The CDR3 sequence: CANMIGLSNTGELFF. The CDR3 nucleotides read TGTGCCAACATGATAGGGCTCTCGAACACCGGGGAGCTGTTTTTT.

The CDR3 DNA reads TGTGCCAGCAGCCCTGGGGGGGGGAACTTCTACGAGCAGTACTTC. Its protein is CASSPGGGNFYEQYF. The chain uses TRBV12-3 or TRBV12-4 and TRBJ2-7; 7 bases align to TRBD2. This CDR3 comprises 15 residues. J was trimmed by 3 bases and V by 6 bases; bases with no gene match: 11.

This clonotype was counted at least ten times. The chain employs TRBV6-2 or TRBV6-3 and TRBJ1-6; 7 bases align to TRBD1. V dropped 5 bases and J dropped 7; count of bases not matched to a gene: 8. Looked up from germline, CDR1 is MNHEY and CDR2 is SVGEGT. This CDR3 is built from 15 residues. CDR3 amino acids: CASSNRGRGNSPLHF. DNA of the CDR3: TGTGCCAGCAGTAACAGGGGACGAGGAAATTCACCCCTCCACTTT.

This clonotype was recorded at least ten times. The chain links TRBV6-1 to TRBJ2-7, with TRBD1 matching 7 bases. With 0 bases clipped from V and 7 bases from J, the junction kept 9 bases outside the gene matches. Germline assignment: CDR1 MNHNS and CDR2 SASEGT. This CDR3 is 15 amino acids long. The CDR3 loop reads CASSEAVGYRGEQYF. The CDR3 nucleotides are TGTGCCAGCAGTGAAGCGGTGGGCTACAGGGGTGAGCAGTACTTC.

This clonotype was picked up many times. This chain joins TRBV9 and TRBJ1-5; D gene unclear. CDR1 is SGDLS, CDR2 YYNGEE, per germline. V lost 0 bases, J lost 5 bases, and 15 bases lay in between. This CDR3 comprises 16 residues. The CDR3 sequence is CASSVESQEEHQPQHF. The CDR3 coding sequence is TGTGCCAGCAGCGTAGAAAGCCAGGAGGAACATCAGCCCCAGCATTTT.

This clonotype was counted ten times or more. The genes are TRBV12-3 or TRBV12-4 and TRBJ1-1; D may be TRBD1 (5 bases). CDR3 size: 16 residues. V was pared by 6 bases and J by 4 bases, with 21 bases between. The DNA for the CDR3 is TGTGCCAGCAGCCACCTTTTTGGAGGGGCGGGCACTGAAGCTTTCTTT. Its translation is CASSHLFGGAGTEAFF.

In its sample, this clonotype was seen many times. The J gene is TRBJ2-7, the V gene TRBV6-6; 7 positions match TRBD2. Trimming at V came to 6 bases and at J to 4 bases, leaving 9 bases not matched to a gene. The CDR3 sequence is 14 residues long. Germline V CDR1 and CDR2: MNHNY, SVGAGI (reference sequence). The CDR3 is CASSPMGGFYEQYF. In DNA, the CDR3 is TGTGCCAGCAGCCCGATGGGAGGGTTTTACGAGCAGTACTTC.

This clonotype was seen many times. This chain links TRBV5-1 with TRBJ1-2; TRBD1 matches 8 bases. The CDR3 runs to 13 residues. Germline loops: CDR1 SGHRS, CDR2 YFSETQ. V was pared by 3 bases and J by 8 bases, with 6 bases of the junction left unmatched. In nucleotides, the CDR3 is TGCGCCAGCAGCTCTCAGGGGGCTCACGGCTACACCTTC. This gives the protein CASSSQGAHGYTF.

With regard to this clonotype: A single base separates this from a much larger clone, so it may be a read error. Since the CDR3 does not end with the conserved phenylalanine or tryptophan, this likely comes from a read error. This rearrangement joins TRBV4-1 to TRBJ2-7, with D possibly TRBD1 on 5 matching bases. Trimming took off 1 base at V and 7 bases at J, with 14 bases between the two ends. Per the germline V gene, CDR1 is MGHRA and CDR2 is YSYEKL. CDR3 size: 14 residues. CDR3 coding DNA: TGCGCCAGCAGCCAAGCTCCCCAGGGTGGTGAGCAGTACTCC. It codes for CASSQAPQGGEQYS.

The chain is built from TRBV4-2 and TRBJ1-2, with a possible D match to TRBD1 (6 bases). V was cut by 0 bases and J by 2 bases, with 16 bases left in between. The CDR3 runs 17 residues. Germline V gene lookup returns CDR1 LGHNA and CDR2 YNFKEQ. In DNA, the CDR3 is TGTGCCAGCAGCCAAGATGTCGGGGGGCAGGGAAACTATGGCTACACCTTC. This encodes CASSQDVGGQGNYGYTF.

This clonotype has ten or more counts. The chain uses TRBV5-1 and TRBJ2-5, with TRBD1 identical over 9 bases. Trimming removed 4 bases from V and 7 bases from J; junction bases left unmatched: 8. The V gene's germline CDR1 is SGHRS and CDR2 YFSETQ. The CDR3 has 14 amino acids. DNA for the CDR3: TGCGCCAGCAGCCCCACAGGGGGCGACGGGACCCAGTACTTC. Translation: CASSPTGGDGTQYF. Full variable domain (remainder filled in from reference TRBV5-1 and TRBJ2-5): KAGVTQTPRYLIKTRGQQVTLSCSPISGHRSVSWYQQTPGQGLQFLFEYFSETQRNKGNFPGRFSGRQFSNSRSEMNVSTLELGDSALYLCASSPTGGDGTQYFGPGTRLLVL.